These T cell receptor beta chains were read from a single sample in a study of shared clonotypes between healthy human individuals. Measured with immunoSEQ multiplex PCR; TCRdb has only the in-frame clones, and not every one. The profile covers about 1 million clones, with around 76% appearing a single time and approximately 1.3% taken by the ten largest. Input material: memory CD4+ T cells sorted from blood. The receptors shown here come from a young man in good health. Each CDR3 is given with its conserved first and last residue. The D gene is left open where the match is weak. Rows may omit the clone size; those that give it use once, few, many or a size class.

clone_size: few; j_call: TRBJ1-1; d_call: NA; v_call: TRBV30; cdr3_aa: CAWSRFKNTEAFF; cdr3_nt: TGTGCCTGGAGCAGGTTCAAGAACACTGAAGCTTTCTTT
clone_size: NA; j_call: TRBJ1-3; d_call: NA; v_call: TRBV7-2; cdr3_aa: CASSSGTLLWYF; cdr3_nt: TGTGCCAGCAGCTCCGGGACACTTCTTTGGTATTTT
clone_size: NA; j_call: TRBJ2-3; d_call: NA; v_call: TRBV2; cdr3_aa: CASRVADTQYF; cdr3_nt: TGTGCCAGCCGGGTTGCAGATACGCAGTATTTT
clone_size: NA; j_call: TRBJ2-7; d_call: TRBD1; v_call: TRBV19; cdr3_aa: CASSLGDDRVYEQYF; cdr3_nt: TGTGCCAGTAGTTTAGGAGACGACAGGGTCTACGAGCAGTACTTC
clone_size: NA; j_call: TRBJ1-4; d_call: TRBD1; v_call: TRBV7-9; cdr3_aa: CASSPGQGDEKLFF; cdr3_nt: TGTGCCAGCAGCCCGGGACAGGGGGATGAAAAACTGTTTTTT
clone_size: NA; j_call: TRBJ2-5; d_call: TRBD1; v_call: TRBV5-1; cdr3_aa: CASSPTGGRETQYF; cdr3_nt: TGCGCCAGCAGCCCTACAGGGGGTCGGGAGACCCAGTACTTC
clone_size: NA; j_call: TRBJ1-2; d_call: NA; v_call: TRBV7-6; cdr3_aa: CASSRGLRDGYTF; cdr3_nt: TGTGCCAGCAGCCGGGGTTTGAGGGATGGCTACACCTTC
clone_size: NA; j_call: TRBJ1-3; d_call: NA; v_call: TRBV4-1; cdr3_aa: CASSQEQQITGNTIYF; cdr3_nt: TGCGCCAGCAGCCAAGAACAGCAGATAACTGGAAACACCATATATTTT
clone_size: NA; j_call: TRBJ1-5; d_call: NA; v_call: TRBV5-1; cdr3_aa: CASSLEGGVKGQPQHF; cdr3_nt: TGCGCCAGCAGCTTGGAGGGGGGAGTGAAGGGTCAGCCCCAGCATTTT
clone_size: NA; j_call: TRBJ2-7; d_call: TRBD2; v_call: TRBV2; cdr3_aa: CASTSGGSYEQYF; cdr3_nt: TGTGCCAGCACTAGCGGGGGGTCCTACGAGCAGTACTTC
clone_size: NA; j_call: TRBJ1-3; d_call: NA; v_call: TRBV18; cdr3_aa: CASSPKEQAHSGNTIYF; cdr3_nt: TGTGCCAGCTCACCCAAGGAACAGGCGCACTCTGGAAACACCATATATTTT
clone_size: NA; j_call: TRBJ1-4; d_call: NA; v_call: TRBV28; cdr3_aa: CASSLWDEKLFF; cdr3_nt: TGTGCCAGCAGTTTGTGGGATGAAAAACTGTTTTTT
clone_size: NA; j_call: TRBJ1-6; d_call: NA; v_call: TRBV9; cdr3_aa: CASSVGGSNSPLHF; cdr3_nt: TGTGCCAGCAGCGTGGGGGGCAGTAATTCACCCCTCCACTTT
clone_size: NA; j_call: TRBJ2-7; d_call: NA; v_call: TRBV28; cdr3_aa: CASSGPPTYEQYF; cdr3_nt: TGTGCCAGCAGCGGGCCTCCTACCTACGAGCAGTACTTC
clone_size: NA; j_call: TRBJ2-1; d_call: TRBD2; v_call: TRBV6-1; cdr3_aa: CASSEGLLAGFSYEQFF; cdr3_nt: TGTGCCAGCAGTGAAGGATTACTAGCGGGATTCTCCTATGAGCAGTTCTTC
clone_size: NA; j_call: TRBJ1-5; d_call: TRBD1; v_call: TRBV2; cdr3_aa: CATRTGKNQPQHF; cdr3_nt: TGTGCCACCCGGACAGGGAAAAATCAGCCCCAGCATTTT
clone_size: NA; j_call: TRBJ2-7; d_call: NA; v_call: TRBV2; cdr3_aa: CASARAYEQYF; cdr3_nt: TGTGCCAGCGCGCGAGCCTACGAGCAGTACTTC
clone_size: NA; j_call: TRBJ2-7; d_call: TRBD1; v_call: TRBV6-1; cdr3_aa: CASSARTGADLRREQYF; cdr3_nt: TGTGCCAGCAGTGCCCGGACAGGGGCCGACCTACGGAGAGAGCAGTACTTC
clone_size: once; j_call: TRBJ1-1; d_call: NA; v_call: TRBV5-1; cdr3_aa: CASSGGTGNTEAFF; cdr3_nt: TGCGCCAGCAGCGGGGGGACGGGGAACACTGAAGCTTTCTTT
clone_size: NA; j_call: TRBJ2-1; d_call: TRBD2; v_call: TRBV4-2; cdr3_aa: CASSQDTSGGADRSYNEQFF; cdr3_nt: TGTGCCAGCAGCCAAGATACTAGCGGGGGGGCCGATAGGTCCTACAATGAGCAGTTCTTC
clone_size: NA; j_call: TRBJ1-5; d_call: NA; v_call: TRBV7-6; cdr3_aa: CASSDRPNQPQHF; cdr3_nt: TGTGCCAGCAGCGACAGGCCCAATCAGCCCCAGCATTTT
clone_size: NA; j_call: TRBJ1-1; d_call: TRBD1; v_call: TRBV5-1; cdr3_aa: CASSTRTGRDTEAFF; cdr3_nt: TGCGCCAGCTCGACTCGGACAGGGCGGGACACTGAAGCTTTCTTT
clone_size: NA; j_call: TRBJ2-3; d_call: NA; v_call: TRBV19; cdr3_aa: CASMGAGDLRDTQYF; cdr3_nt: TGTGCCAGTATGGGGGCGGGAGACCTGCGCGATACGCAGTATTTT
clone_size: NA; j_call: TRBJ2-3; d_call: NA; v_call: TRBV9; cdr3_aa: CASSVVTDTQYF; cdr3_nt: TGTGCCAGCAGCGTTGTGACAGATACGCAGTATTTT
clone_size: NA; j_call: TRBJ1-5; d_call: NA; v_call: TRBV19; cdr3_aa: CASSIKVAEQPQHF; cdr3_nt: TGTGCCAGTAGTATTAAGGTAGCAGAACAGCCCCAGCATTTT